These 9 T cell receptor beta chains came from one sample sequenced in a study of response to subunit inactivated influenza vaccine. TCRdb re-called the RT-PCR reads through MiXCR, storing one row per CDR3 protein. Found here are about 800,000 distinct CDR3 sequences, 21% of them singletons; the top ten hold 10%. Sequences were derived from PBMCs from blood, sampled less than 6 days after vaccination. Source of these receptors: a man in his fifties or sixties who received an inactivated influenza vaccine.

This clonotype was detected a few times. CDR3 DNA sequence: TGCGCCAGCAGTGAAGTAGGGCAGGGTAGCTACGAGCAGTACTTC. Translation: CASSEVGQGSYEQYF. The V call is TRBV10-2, the J call TRBJ2-7, with a tentative D call TRBD1 (5 bases). The CDR3 runs 15 residues. The V gene's germline CDR1 is WSHSY and CDR2 SAAADI. Trimming left V 3 bases short and J 3 bases short, with 15 bases between.

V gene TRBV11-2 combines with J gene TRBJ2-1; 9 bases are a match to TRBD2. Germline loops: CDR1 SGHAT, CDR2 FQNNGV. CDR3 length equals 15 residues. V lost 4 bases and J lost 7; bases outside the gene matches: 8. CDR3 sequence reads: CASSSTGTSNNEQFF. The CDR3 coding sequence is TGTGCCAGCAGCTCAACCGGGACTAGCAATAATGAGCAGTTCTTC.

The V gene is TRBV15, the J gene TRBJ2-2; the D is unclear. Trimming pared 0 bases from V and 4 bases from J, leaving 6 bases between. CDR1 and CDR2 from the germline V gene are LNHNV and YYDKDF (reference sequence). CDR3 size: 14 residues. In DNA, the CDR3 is TGTGCCACCAGCAGAGATTTGGGCACCGGGGAGCTGTTTTTT. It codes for CATSRDLGTGELFF.

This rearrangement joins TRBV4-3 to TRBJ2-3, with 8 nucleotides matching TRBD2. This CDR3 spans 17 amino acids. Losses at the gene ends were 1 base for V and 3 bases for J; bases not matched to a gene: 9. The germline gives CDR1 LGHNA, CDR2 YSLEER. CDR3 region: CASSQAGGLGRTDTQYF. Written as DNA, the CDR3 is TGCGCCAGCAGCCAAGCGGGGGGGCTCGGTAGGACAGATACGCAGTATTTT.

DNA for the CDR3: TGCAGTGCTAGATTGTTCAGCTCCTACAATGAGCAGTTCTTC. It translates to CSARLFSSYNEQFF. V usage is TRBV20-1 and J usage is TRBJ2-1; D unclear. V lost 2 bases to trimming and J lost 0 bases, with 8 bases between them. Germline CDR1 is DFQATT and CDR2 is SNEGSKA (reference sequence). CDR3 size: 14 residues.

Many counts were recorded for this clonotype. The CDR3 region is CSAPHRPRGFETQYF. For the CDR3, the DNA is TGCAGTGCTCCCCACCGTCCCAGGGGGTTTGAGACCCAGTACTTC. J is TRBJ2-5 and V is TRBV20-1, with 7 bases matching TRBD1. V trimming: 5 bases; J trimming: 5 bases; junction bases outside the gene matches: 14. CDR1 is DFQATT and CDR2 is SNEGSKA in the germline V gene (reference sequence). CDR3 length: 15 amino acids.

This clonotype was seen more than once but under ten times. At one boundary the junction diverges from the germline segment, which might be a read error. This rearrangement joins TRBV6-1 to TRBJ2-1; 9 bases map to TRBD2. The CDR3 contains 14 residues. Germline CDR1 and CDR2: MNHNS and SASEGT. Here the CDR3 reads CASRSVAGGRSEVF. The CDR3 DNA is TGTGCCAGCAGATCGGTGGCGGGGGGGCGTTCTGAGGTCTTC.

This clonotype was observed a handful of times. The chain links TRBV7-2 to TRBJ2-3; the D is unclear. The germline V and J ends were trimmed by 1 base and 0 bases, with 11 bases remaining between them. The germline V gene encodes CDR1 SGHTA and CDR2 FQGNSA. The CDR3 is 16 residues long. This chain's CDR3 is CASSLDSALSTDTQYF. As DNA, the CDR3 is TGTGCCAGCAGCTTAGACTCGGCCCTTAGCACAGATACGCAGTATTTT.

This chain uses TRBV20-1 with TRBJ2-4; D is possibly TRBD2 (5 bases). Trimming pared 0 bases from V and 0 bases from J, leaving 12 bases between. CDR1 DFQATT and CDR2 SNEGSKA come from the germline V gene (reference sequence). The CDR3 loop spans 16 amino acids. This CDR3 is CSARDLGNLAKNIQYF. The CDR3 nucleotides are TGCAGTGCTAGAGATCTCGGGAACCTAGCCAAAAACATTCAGTACTTC.